The present TCR beta chain was sequenced within a study of shared clonotypes between healthy human individuals. Concerning this clone itself: The antigen is unknown.

CD4+ cells yielded CD45RA+ naive and CD45RA-negative memory subsets. The assay used deep level. Across several immunoSEQ plates, the genomic DNA of each subset was split evenly. Generated by immunoSEQ multiplex PCR, the TCRdb table keeps only in-frame clones and is missing some. Of 2,500,000 or so clones in the sample, over 85% were seen once. This CDR3 region has 15 residues. Germline V lookup: CDR1 SGHAT, CDR2 FQNNGV. V lost 6 bases and J 2 bases, leaving 15 bases between the germline ends. Findings of the study overall: When compared with the clonotypes that were shared by all four sorted-subset donors, the non-shared clonotypes turned out to have lower generation probabilities.

Sequencing was performed on naive CD4+ T cells sorted from blood. Subset described: CD45RA+ positively selected. The sequence came from a man aged 18 to 30 in good health. The rearrangement joins TRBV11-2 to TRBJ2-3; TRBD1 is a possible D gene (6 bases). The CDR3 reads CASSKLGHPTDTQYF. The DNA for the CDR3 is TGTGCCAGCAGTAAGCTGGGACATCCCACAGATACGCAGTATTTT. The full variable domain, with the rest looked up from reference TRBV11-2 and TRBJ2-3, is EAGVAQSPRYKIIEKRQSVAFWCNPISGHATLYWYQQILGQGPKLLIQFQNNGVVDDSQLPKDRFSAERLKGVDSTLKIQPAKLEDSAVYLCASSKLGHPTDTQYFGPGTRLTVL.